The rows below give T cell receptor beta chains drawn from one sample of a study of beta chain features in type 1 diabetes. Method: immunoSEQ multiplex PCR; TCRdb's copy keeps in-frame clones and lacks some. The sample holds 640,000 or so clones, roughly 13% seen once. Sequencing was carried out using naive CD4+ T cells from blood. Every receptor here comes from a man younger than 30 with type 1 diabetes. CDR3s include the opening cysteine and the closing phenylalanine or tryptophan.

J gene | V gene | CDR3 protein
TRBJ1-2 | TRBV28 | CASSLTGAAYGYTF
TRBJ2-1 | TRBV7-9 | CASSLTGNSNNEQFF
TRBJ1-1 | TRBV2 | CATRPQDTEAFF
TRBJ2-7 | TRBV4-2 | CASSQDQLAGVGVAYEQYF
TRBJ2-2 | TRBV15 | CATSRDLGARTGELFF
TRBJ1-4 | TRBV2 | CASRPDRARDEKLFF
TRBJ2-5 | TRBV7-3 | CASSREGSKETQYF
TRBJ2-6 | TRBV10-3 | CAISRLSGANVLTF
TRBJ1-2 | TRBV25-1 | CASSARDRGNYGYTF
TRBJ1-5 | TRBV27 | CASSPEGQPQHF
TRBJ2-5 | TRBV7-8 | CASLSRRSGVQETQYF
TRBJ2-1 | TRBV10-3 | CAIRELAGGRDEQFF
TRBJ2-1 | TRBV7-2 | CASSLYRGVYNEQFF
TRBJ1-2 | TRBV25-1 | CASSQTRDGSNYGYTF
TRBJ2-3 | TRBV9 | CASSVEPRMSTDTQYF
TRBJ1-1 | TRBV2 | CASRTTGGTEAFF
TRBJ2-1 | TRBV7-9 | CASSLAAGAHNEQFF